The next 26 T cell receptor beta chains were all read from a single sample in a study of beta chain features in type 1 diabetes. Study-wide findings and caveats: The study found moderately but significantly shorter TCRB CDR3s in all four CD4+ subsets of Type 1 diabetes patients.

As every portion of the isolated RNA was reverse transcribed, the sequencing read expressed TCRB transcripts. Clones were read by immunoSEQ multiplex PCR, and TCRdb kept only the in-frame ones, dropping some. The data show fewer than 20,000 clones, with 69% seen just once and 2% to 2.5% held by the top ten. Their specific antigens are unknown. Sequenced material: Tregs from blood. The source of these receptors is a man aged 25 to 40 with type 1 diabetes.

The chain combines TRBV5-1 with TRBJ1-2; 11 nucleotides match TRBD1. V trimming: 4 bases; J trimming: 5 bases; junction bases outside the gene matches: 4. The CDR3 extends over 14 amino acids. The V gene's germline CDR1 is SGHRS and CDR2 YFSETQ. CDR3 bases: TGCGCCAGCAGCCGGGGACAGGGGGAATATGGCTACACCTTC. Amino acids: CASSRGQGEYGYTF.

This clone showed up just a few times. For the CDR3, the DNA is TGTGCCAGCAGCTTAGATATGAATTCACCCCTCCACTTT. This translates into CASSLDMNSPLHF. J is TRBJ1-6 and V is TRBV7-2, with unresolved D. V was pared by 1 base and J by 7 bases, with 5 bases between. Germline-derived CDR1 and CDR2 are SGHTA and FQGNSA. This CDR3 has 13 amino acids.

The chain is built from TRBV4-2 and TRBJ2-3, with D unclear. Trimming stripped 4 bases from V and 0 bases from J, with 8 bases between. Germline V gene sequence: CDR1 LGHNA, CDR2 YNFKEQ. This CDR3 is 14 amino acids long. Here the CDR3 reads CASSPQVSTDTQYF. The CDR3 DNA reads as TGTGCCAGCAGCCCCCAGGTCAGCACAGATACGCAGTATTTT.

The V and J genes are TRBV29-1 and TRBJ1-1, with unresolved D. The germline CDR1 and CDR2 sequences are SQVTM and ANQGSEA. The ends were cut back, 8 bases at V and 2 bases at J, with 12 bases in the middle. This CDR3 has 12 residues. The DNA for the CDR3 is TGCAGCTTTCTCGGGTCAAACACTGAAGCTTTCTTT. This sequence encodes CSFLGSNTEAFF.

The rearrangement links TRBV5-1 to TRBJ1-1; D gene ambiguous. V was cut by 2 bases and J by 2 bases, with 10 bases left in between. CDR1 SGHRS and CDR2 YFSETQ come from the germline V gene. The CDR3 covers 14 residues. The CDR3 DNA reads TGCGCCAGCAGCTTCCCAGGAACCAACACTGAAGCTTTCTTT. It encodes CASSFPGTNTEAFF.

The CDR3 coding sequence is TGTGCCAGCATCCCCGGGACGGGGGAGGAAAAACTGTTTTTT. It is translated as CASIPGTGEEKLFF. The chain joins TRBV5-6 to TRBJ1-4; the D gene is possibly TRBD1 (5 bases). V gave up 6 bases and J gave up 8 bases, with 17 bases separating them. The CDR3 is 14 amino acids. From germline, CDR1 is SGHDT and CDR2 YYEEEE. Supplemented by reference TRBV5-6 and TRBJ1-4, the full variable domain reads DAGVTQSPTHLIKTRGQQVTLRCSPKSGHDTVSWYQQALGQGPQFIFQYYEEEERQRGNFPDRFSGHQFPNYSSELNVNALLLGDSALYLCASIPGTGEEKLFFGSGTQLSVL.

DNA of the CDR3: TGTGCCAGCAGCTTGTACAGAAATAATGAAAAACTGTTTTTT. This gives the protein CASSLYRNNEKLFF. J is TRBJ1-4 and V is TRBV5-4, with D unresolved. There are 14 residues in the CDR3. V shed 1 base and J shed 4 bases, with 8 bases lying between them. CDR1 is SGHNT and CDR2 is YYREEE in the germline V gene (reference sequence).

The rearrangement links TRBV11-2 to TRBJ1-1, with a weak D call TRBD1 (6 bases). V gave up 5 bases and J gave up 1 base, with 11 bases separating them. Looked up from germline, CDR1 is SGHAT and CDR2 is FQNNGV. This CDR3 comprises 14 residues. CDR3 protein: CASSNPTGNTEAFF. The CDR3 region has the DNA TGTGCCAGCAGCAACCCGACAGGGAACACTGAAGCTTTCTTT.

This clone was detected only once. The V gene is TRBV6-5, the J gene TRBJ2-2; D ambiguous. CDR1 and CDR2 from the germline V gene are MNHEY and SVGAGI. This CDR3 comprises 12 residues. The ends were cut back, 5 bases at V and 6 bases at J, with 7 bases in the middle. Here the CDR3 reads CASSIIAGELFF. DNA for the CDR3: TGTGCCAGCAGTATAATTGCCGGGGAGCTGTTTTTT.

The chain's CDR3 is CASSYPGGTEAFF. The CDR3 DNA reads as TGTGCCAGCAGTTACCCAGGGGGCACTGAAGCTTTCTTT. The gene calls are TRBV6-6 and TRBJ1-1; 7 bases are a match to TRBD1. The CDR3 is 13 residues long. V was clipped by 2 bases and J by 4 bases; unmatched bases: 1. Germline loops: CDR1 MNHNY, CDR2 SVGAGI (reference sequence).

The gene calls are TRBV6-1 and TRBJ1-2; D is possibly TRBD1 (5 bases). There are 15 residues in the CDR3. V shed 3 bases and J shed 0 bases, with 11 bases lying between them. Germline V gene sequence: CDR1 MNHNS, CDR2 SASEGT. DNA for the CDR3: TGTGCCAGCAGTGATACCAGGGATCCTAACTATGGCTACACCTTC. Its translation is CASSDTRDPNYGYTF.

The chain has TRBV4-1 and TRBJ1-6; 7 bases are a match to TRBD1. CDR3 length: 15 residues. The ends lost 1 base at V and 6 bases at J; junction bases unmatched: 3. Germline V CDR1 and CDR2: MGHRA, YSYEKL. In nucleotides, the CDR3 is TGCGCCAGCAGCCAAGTGGGGACAGCTAATTCACCCCTCCACTTT. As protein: CASSQVGTANSPLHF.

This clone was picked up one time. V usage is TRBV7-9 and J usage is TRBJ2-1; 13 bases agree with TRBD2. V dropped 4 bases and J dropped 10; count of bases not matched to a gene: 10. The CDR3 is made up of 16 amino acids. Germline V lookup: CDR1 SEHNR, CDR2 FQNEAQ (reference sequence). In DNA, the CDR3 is TGTGCCAGCAGCTCGCCCGGGACTAGCGGGAAACACGAGCAGTTCTTC. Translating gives CASSSPGTSGKHEQFF.

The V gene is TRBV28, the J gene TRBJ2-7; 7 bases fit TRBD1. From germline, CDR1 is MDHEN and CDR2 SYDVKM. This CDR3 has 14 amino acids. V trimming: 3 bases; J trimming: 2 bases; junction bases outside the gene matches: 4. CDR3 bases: TGTGCCAGCAGTTTGACAGGGCTTCCCTACGAGCAGTACTTC. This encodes CASSLTGLPYEQYF. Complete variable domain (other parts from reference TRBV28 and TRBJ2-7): DVKVTQSSRYLVKRTGEKVFLECVQDMDHENMFWYRQDPGLGLRLIYFSYDVKMKEKGDIPEGYSVSREKKERFSLILESASTNQTSMYLCASSLTGLPYEQYFGPGTRLTVT.

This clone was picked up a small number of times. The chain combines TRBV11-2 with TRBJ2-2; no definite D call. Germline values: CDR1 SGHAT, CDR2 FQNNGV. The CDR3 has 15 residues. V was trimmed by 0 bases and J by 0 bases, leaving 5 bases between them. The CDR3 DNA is TGTGCCAGCAGCTTAGAGCCGGCGAACACCGGGGAGCTGTTTTTT. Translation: CASSLEPANTGELFF.

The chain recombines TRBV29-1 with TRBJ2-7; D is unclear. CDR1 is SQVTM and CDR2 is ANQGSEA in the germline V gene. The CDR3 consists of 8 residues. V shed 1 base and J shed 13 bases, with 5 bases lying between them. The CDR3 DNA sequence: TGCAGCGTTGAAGGAGTTTACTTC. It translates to CSVEGVYF.

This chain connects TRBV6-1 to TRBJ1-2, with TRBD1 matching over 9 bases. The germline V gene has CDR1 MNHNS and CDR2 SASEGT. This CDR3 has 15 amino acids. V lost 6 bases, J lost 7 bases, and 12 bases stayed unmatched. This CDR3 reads CASSPAQGARIGYTF. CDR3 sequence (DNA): TGTGCCAGCAGCCCGGCACAGGGGGCGCGGATTGGCTACACCTTC.

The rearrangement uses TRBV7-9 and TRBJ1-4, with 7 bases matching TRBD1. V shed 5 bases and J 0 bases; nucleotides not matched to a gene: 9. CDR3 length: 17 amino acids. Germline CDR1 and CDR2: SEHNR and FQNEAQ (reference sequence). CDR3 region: CASSRGQTLATNEKLFF. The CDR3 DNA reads TGTGCCAGCAGCCGGGGACAGACCCTTGCAACTAATGAAAAACTGTTTTTT.

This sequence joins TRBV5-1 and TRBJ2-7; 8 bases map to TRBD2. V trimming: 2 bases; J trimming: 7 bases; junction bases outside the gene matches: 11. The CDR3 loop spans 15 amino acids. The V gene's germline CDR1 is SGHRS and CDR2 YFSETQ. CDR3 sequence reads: CASSFSPGGPQEQYF. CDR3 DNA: TGCGCCAGCAGCTTTTCACCGGGGGGGCCTCAAGAGCAGTACTTC.

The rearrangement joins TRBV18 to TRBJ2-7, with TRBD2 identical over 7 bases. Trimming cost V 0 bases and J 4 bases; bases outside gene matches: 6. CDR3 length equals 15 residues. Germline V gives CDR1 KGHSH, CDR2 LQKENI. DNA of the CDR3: TGTGCCAGCTCACCACCCGCGGGAGAAGGGTACGAGCAGTACTTC. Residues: CASSPPAGEGYEQYF.

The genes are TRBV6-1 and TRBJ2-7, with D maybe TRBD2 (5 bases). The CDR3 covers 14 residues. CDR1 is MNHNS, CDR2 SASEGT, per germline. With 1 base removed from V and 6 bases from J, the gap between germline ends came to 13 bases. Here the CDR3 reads CASSEVGSVSEQYF. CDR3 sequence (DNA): TGTGCCAGCAGTGAAGTTGGTAGCGTGTCCGAGCAGTACTTC.

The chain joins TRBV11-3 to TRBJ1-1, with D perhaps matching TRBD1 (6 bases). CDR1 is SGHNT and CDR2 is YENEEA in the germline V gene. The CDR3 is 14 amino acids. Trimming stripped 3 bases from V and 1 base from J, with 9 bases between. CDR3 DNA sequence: TGTGCCAGCAGCTTGGGAGGGGGGAACACTGAAGCTTTCTTT. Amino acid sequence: CASSLGGGNTEAFF.

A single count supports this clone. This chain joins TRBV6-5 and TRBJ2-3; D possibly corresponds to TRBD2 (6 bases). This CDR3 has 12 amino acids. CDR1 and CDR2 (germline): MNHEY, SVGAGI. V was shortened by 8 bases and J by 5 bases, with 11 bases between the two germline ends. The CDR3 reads CASGRKLDTQYF. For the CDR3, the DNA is TGTGCCAGCGGGAGGAAGCTAGATACGCAGTATTTT.

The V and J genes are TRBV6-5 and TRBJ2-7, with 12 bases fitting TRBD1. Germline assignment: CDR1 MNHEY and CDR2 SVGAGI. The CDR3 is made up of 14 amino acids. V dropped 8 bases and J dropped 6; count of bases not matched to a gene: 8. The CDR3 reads CASGTGTGGVEQYF. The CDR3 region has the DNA TGTGCCAGCGGAACCGGGACAGGGGGCGTCGAGCAGTACTTC.

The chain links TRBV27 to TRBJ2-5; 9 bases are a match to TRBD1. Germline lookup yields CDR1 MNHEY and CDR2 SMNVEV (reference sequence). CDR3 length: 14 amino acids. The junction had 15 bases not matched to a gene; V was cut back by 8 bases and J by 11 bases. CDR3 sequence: CASVKGQGKGEQYF. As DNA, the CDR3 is TGTGCCAGCGTCAAGGGACAGGGAAAAGGGGAGCAGTACTTC.

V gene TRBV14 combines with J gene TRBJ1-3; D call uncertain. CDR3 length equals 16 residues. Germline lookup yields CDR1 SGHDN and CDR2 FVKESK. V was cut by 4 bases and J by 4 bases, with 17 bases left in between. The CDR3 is CASSLRGLSRGNTIYF. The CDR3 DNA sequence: TGTGCCAGCAGCCTTCGAGGACTGTCTAGAGGAAACACCATATATTTT.